Listed here are 12 T cell receptor beta chains from one sample, sequenced in a study of T cell responses to AZD1222 COVID-19 vaccine. Using immunoSEQ multiplex PCR, the repertoire was profiled, and TCRdb retains in-frame clones only, with some absent. The table records around 26,000 clones, over 75% of them present only once. The material sequenced was peripheral blood, taken 28 days after the second AZD1222 dose. The receptors come from an adult who received the AZD1222 COVID-19 vaccine.

This rearrangement joins TRBV6-5 to TRBJ1-1; D remains unclear. Germline V gives CDR1 MNHEY, CDR2 SVGAGI. This CDR3 is built from 14 residues. V lost 2 bases to trimming and J lost 7 bases, with 14 bases between them. The CDR3 bases are TGTGCCAGCAGTTACCCCACGGCGGGCGGTGAAGCTTTCTTT. Protein sequence: CASSYPTAGGEAFF.

The chain uses TRBV6-1 and TRBJ1-2; D ambiguous. The germline V gene has CDR1 MNHNS and CDR2 SASEGT. The CDR3 extends over 13 amino acids. Trimming took off 1 base at V and 5 bases at J, with 8 bases between the two ends. For the CDR3, the DNA is TGTGCCAGCAGTGAAGACCGGGGTTATGGCTACACCTTC. Translating gives CASSEDRGYGYTF.

Only a few counts were recorded for this clone. The genes are TRBV18 and TRBJ2-6; 7 nucleotides line up with TRBD1. V gave up 4 bases and J gave up 0 bases; unmatched junction bases: 6. From germline, CDR1 is KGHSH and CDR2 LQKENI. The CDR3 length is 17 residues. DNA for the CDR3: TGTGCCAGCTCACAGAGACAGGGTACCTCTGGGGCCAACGTCCTGACTTTC. Translating gives CASSQRQGTSGANVLTF.

The chain uses TRBV13 and TRBJ2-7; 7 bases fit TRBD1. This CDR3 region has 14 residues. Per the germline V gene, CDR1 is PRHDT and CDR2 is FYEKMQ (reference sequence). J lost 7 bases, V lost 2 bases, and 8 bases had no gene match. Here the CDR3 reads CASSLQGVAKEQYF. The CDR3 bases are TGTGCCAGCAGCTTACAGGGGGTGGCTAAGGAGCAGTACTTC.

V usage is TRBV5-1 and J usage is TRBJ2-3; D gene unclear. CDR1 is SGHRS, CDR2 YFSETQ, per germline. V lost 0 bases and J lost 0, with 5 bases in between. This CDR3 has 14 amino acids. CDR3 in DNA: TGCGCCAGCAGCTTGGCTCAGAGCACAGATACGCAGTATTTT. As protein: CASSLAQSTDTQYF.

This sequence joins TRBV29-1 and TRBJ2-1, with unresolved D. Trimming shortened V by 4 bases and J by 5 bases, and 12 bases separated the two germline ends. This CDR3 region has 13 residues. Germline V gene sequence: CDR1 SQVTM, CDR2 ANQGSEA. CDR3 region: CSVGAGSNNEQFF. CDR3 sequence (DNA): TGCAGCGTTGGTGCCGGATCGAACAATGAGCAGTTCTTC.

V usage is TRBV18 and J usage is TRBJ2-7; D may be TRBD2 (6 bases). Germline assignment: CDR1 KGHSH and CDR2 LQKENI. V was trimmed by 1 base and J by 3 bases, leaving 10 bases between them. The CDR3 contains 14 residues. CDR3: CASSPRGEIYEQYF. CDR3 in DNA: TGTGCCAGCTCACCACGCGGGGAAATCTACGAGCAGTACTTC.

The chain employs TRBV6-4 and TRBJ1-2; 11 nucleotides match TRBD1. J lost 8 bases, V lost 9 bases, and 2 bases had no gene match. Germline V lookup: CDR1 MRHNA, CDR2 SNTAGT. This CDR3 is 11 amino acids long. CDR3 coding DNA: TGTGCCAGGGACAGGGGGCTGGGCTACACCTTC. Its protein product is CARDRGLGYTF.

The chain couples TRBV5-1 to TRBJ2-3, with TRBD2 identical over 14 bases. The CDR3 has 14 amino acids. Per the germline V gene, CDR1 is SGHRS and CDR2 is YFSETQ. V dropped 4 bases and J dropped 10; count of bases not matched to a gene: 5. The CDR3: CASSATSGGAAQYF. CDR3 DNA sequence: TGCGCCAGCAGCGCGACTAGCGGGGGGGCTGCGCAGTATTTT.

The chain joins TRBV3-1 (or the pseudogene TRBV3-2) to TRBJ2-5; D not resolved. The V gene's germline CDR1 is LGHDT and CDR2 YNNKEL (reference sequence). This CDR3 spans 15 amino acids. Trimming pared 1 base from V and 0 bases from J, leaving 9 bases between. CDR3 nucleotides: TGTGCCAGCAGCCAAGGCAGGTACCACCAAGAGACCCAGTACTTC. Its protein product is CASSQGRYHQETQYF.

This clone was found once. The V call is TRBV18, the J call TRBJ1-1; D uncertain. The CDR3 spans 14 residues. V was pared by 0 bases and J by 9 bases, with 14 bases between. Germline V CDR1 and CDR2: KGHSH, LQKENI. As DNA, the CDR3 is TGTGCCAGCTCACCACCGTCTGAGAGGGTGAAAGCTTTCTTT. Amino acids: CASSPPSERVKAFF.

The chain recombines TRBV5-6 with TRBJ1-5; D perhaps matches TRBD1 (5 bases). Germline V lookup: CDR1 SGHDT, CDR2 YYEEEE. The V gene lost 4 bases and the J gene lost 3 bases, with 8 bases spanning the gap. This CDR3 has 13 residues. The CDR3 bases are TGTGCCAGCAGCACAGGTTCCAATCAGCCCCAGCATTTT. It yields the protein CASSTGSNQPQHF.